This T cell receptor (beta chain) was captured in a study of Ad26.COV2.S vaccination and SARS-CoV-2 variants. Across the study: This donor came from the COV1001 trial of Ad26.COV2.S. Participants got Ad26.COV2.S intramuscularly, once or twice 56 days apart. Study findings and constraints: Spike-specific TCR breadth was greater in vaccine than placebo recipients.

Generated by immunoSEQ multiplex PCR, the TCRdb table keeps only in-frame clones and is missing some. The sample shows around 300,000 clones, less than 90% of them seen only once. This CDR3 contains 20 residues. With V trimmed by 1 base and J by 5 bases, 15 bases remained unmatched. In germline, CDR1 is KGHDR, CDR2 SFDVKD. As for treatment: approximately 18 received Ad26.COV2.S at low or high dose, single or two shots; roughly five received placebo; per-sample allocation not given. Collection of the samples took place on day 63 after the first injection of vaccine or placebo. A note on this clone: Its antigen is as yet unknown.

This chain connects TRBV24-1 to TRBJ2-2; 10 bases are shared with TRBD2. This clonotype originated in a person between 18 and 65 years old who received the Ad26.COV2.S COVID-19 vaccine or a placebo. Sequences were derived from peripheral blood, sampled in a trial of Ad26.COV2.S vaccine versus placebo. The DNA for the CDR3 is TGTGCCACCAGTGATTTTCAGCGGGAGGGCCTCGTGGGGTTGACCGGGGAGCTGTTTTTT. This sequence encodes CATSDFQREGLVGLTGELFF.